Each of the 14 T cell receptor beta chains below was sequenced from the same sample in a study of cytomegalovirus exposure and HLA in healthy donors. Vbeta (60) and Jbeta (13) primers were used in the PCR. Produced via immunoSEQ multiplex PCR; TCRdb's table is partial and in-frame only. The sample records 140,000 to 150,000 clones, around 85% being singletons. The specimen sequenced was PBMCs. Receptor source: a woman aged 30 to 39 in good health and CMV-seronegative.

The chain has TRBV18 and TRBJ1-1; D unclear. The germline CDR1 and CDR2 sequences are KGHSH and LQKENI. The V gene lost 6 bases and the J gene lost 5 bases, with 13 bases spanning the gap. There are 13 residues in the CDR3. The CDR3 coding sequence is TGTGCCAGCTCGCAAGGGAGATCAACTGAAGCTTTCTTT. Protein sequence: CASSQGRSTEAFF.

The chain carries TRBV7-3 and TRBJ2-1; 10 bases line up with TRBD2. Looked up from germline, CDR1 is SGHTA and CDR2 is FQGTGA. The length of the CDR3 is 15 residues. Trimming cost V 4 bases and J 4 bases; bases outside gene matches: 4. The CDR3 DNA reads as TGTGCCAGCAGCTGGGATAGCGGGGGGTACAATGAGCAGTTCTTC. This translates into CASSWDSGGYNEQFF.

This clone showed up just a few times. V and J are TRBV5-1 and TRBJ2-3; no definite D call. Germline V gives CDR1 SGHRS, CDR2 YFSETQ. With 4 bases removed from V and 1 base from J, the gap between germline ends came to 10 bases. The CDR3 extends over 14 amino acids. DNA of the CDR3: TGCGCCAGCAGCCTCCAGGAAGGCACAGATACGCAGTATTTT. Translated: CASSLQEGTDTQYF.

The CDR3 protein is CASSPSGETQYF. CDR3 nucleotide sequence: TGTGCCAGCAGCCCGTCGGGGGAGACCCAGTACTTC. The rearrangement joins TRBV7-3 to TRBJ2-5; weak D call: TRBD2 (5 bases). The CDR3 is made up of 12 amino acids. Germline V CDR1 and CDR2: SGHTA, FQGTGA. V was clipped by 5 bases and J by 5 bases, with 9 bases between them.

This clone was seen a handful of times. The chain joins TRBV29-1 to TRBJ1-2, with D unclear. Between the trimmed V and J ends, which lost 6 bases and 2 bases, there was a span of 13 bases. This CDR3 is built from 13 residues. Germline values: CDR1 SQVTM, CDR2 ANQGSEA. CDR3 residues: CSVSGVPNYGYTF. CDR3 nucleotide sequence: TGCAGCGTCAGCGGGGTTCCAAACTATGGCTACACCTTC.

This chain joins TRBV19 and TRBJ1-1; a possible D gene is TRBD1 (5 bases). The V gene's germline CDR1 is LNHDA and CDR2 SQIVND (reference sequence). CDR3 length equals 13 residues. The V end lost 9 bases, the J end lost 1 base, and 12 bases lay between the germline ends. CDR3 bases: TGTGCCAGCGCCGGGACTGGGAACACTGAAGCTTTCTTT. Amino acids: CASAGTGNTEAFF.

V is TRBV11-2 and J is TRBJ2-7; 11 nucleotides match TRBD2. The CDR3 loop spans 14 amino acids. With V trimmed by 5 bases and J by 7 bases, 7 bases remained unmatched. Germline loops: CDR1 SGHAT, CDR2 FQNNGV. The CDR3 sequence is CASSTRLAGWEQYF. The CDR3 DNA reads TGTGCCAGCAGCACCCGACTAGCGGGATGGGAGCAGTACTTC.

This chain uses TRBV7-2 with TRBJ2-3; TRBD2 matches 9 bases. The V gene end was trimmed by 4 bases and the J gene end by 6 bases; junction bases not matched to a gene: 11. The CDR3 totals 16 residues. The germline V gene has CDR1 SGHTA and CDR2 FQGNSA. The DNA for the CDR3 is TGTGCCAGCAGCTGGGGCTCGCGGGGGGGCCTTGATACGCAGTATTTT. Protein product: CASSWGSRGGLDTQYF. Full variable domain (rest looked up from reference TRBV7-2 and TRBJ2-3): GAGVSQSPSNKVTEKGKDVELRCDPISGHTALYWYRQSLGQGLEFLIYFQGNSAPDKSGLPSDRFSAERTGGSVSTLTIQRTQQEDSAVYLCASSWGSRGGLDTQYFGPGTRLTVL.

This rearrangement joins TRBV5-5 to TRBJ2-4; a weak D match, TRBD1 (6 bases). The V end lost 0 bases, the J end lost 7 bases, and 11 bases lay between the germline ends. The CDR3 runs to 14 residues. Germline CDR1 and CDR2: SGHKS and YYEKEE (reference sequence). The CDR3 loop reads CASSLEQGANIQYF. The DNA for the CDR3 is TGTGCCAGCAGCTTGGAACAGGGTGCGAACATTCAGTACTTC.

This clone has just a few counts. This chain links TRBV19 with TRBJ1-5; 7 bases match TRBD1. Germline lookup yields CDR1 LNHDA and CDR2 SQIVND (reference sequence). This CDR3 has 13 residues. With V trimmed by 5 bases and J by 4 bases, 2 bases remained unmatched. CDR3 sequence (DNA): TGTGCCAGTAGTGGACAGGCTAATCAGCCCCAGCATTTT. It codes for CASSGQANQPQHF.

J is TRBJ1-3 and V is TRBV7-9, with D uncertain. Germline lookup yields CDR1 SEHNR and CDR2 FQNEAQ (reference sequence). V lost 2 bases to trimming and J lost 0 bases, with 5 bases between them. This CDR3 spans 14 amino acids. CDR3 nucleotide sequence: TGTGCCAGCAGCTTACTCTACTCTGGAAACACCATATATTTT. It yields the protein CASSLLYSGNTIYF. The complete variable domain, with remaining parts taken from reference TRBV7-9 and TRBJ1-3, reads DTGVSQNPRHKITKRGQNVTFRCDPISEHNRLYWYRQTLGQGPEFLTYFQNEAQLEKSRLLSDRFSAERPKGSFSTLEIQRTEQGDSAMYLCASSLLYSGNTIYFGEGSWLTVV.

The chain carries TRBV6-5 and TRBJ1-2, with 8 bases aligning to TRBD1. V shed 4 bases and J 1 base; nucleotides not matched to a gene: 8. CDR1 MNHEY and CDR2 SVGAGI come from the germline V gene. This CDR3 comprises 16 residues. Here the CDR3 DNA reads TGTGCCAGCAGTTCCAGCGGACAGGGTTTTAACTATGGCTACACCTTC. It codes for CASSSSGQGFNYGYTF.

The chain employs TRBV7-2 and TRBJ2-1; 8 nucleotides match TRBD2. V was pared by 5 bases and J by 2 bases, with 8 bases of the junction left unmatched. Germline V gives CDR1 SGHTA, CDR2 FQGNSA. The CDR3 has 16 amino acids. The CDR3 region is CASSRRRGEAYNEQFF. CDR3 DNA: TGTGCCAGCAGCCGCAGGCGGGGGGAAGCCTACAATGAGCAGTTCTTC.

This chain links TRBV5-5 with TRBJ2-7; the match to TRBD2 covers 11 bases. CDR3 length: 14 residues. Trimming cost V 4 bases and J 5 bases; bases outside gene matches: 5. CDR1 is SGHKS and CDR2 is YYEKEE in the germline V gene (reference sequence). Here the CDR3 reads CASSLAGGIDEQYF. In nucleotides, the CDR3 is TGTGCCAGCAGCCTAGCGGGAGGTATCGACGAGCAGTACTTC.